Below are 24 T cell receptor beta chains sequenced from a single sample in a study of blood T cell repertoires in COVID-19. Method: immunoSEQ multiplex PCR; TCRdb's copy keeps in-frame clones and lacks some. In the table there are about 140,000 clones, roughly three quarters of which are singletons. Input material: peripheral blood. Receptors were obtained from a woman aged 55-69 years with acute or convalescent COVID-19.

The chain carries TRBV15 and TRBJ1-1; maybe TRBD1 (6 bases). Trimming shortened V by 1 base and J by 3 bases, and 15 bases separated the two germline ends. This CDR3 is 16 amino acids long. Germline CDR1 LNHNV, CDR2 YYDKDF (reference sequence). The DNA for the CDR3 is TGTGCCACCAGCAGAGCTTTGAGGGGGGGGCACACTGAAGCTTTCTTT. Residues: CATSRALRGGHTEAFF.

V and J are TRBV7-8 and TRBJ2-3; 8 positions match TRBD2. With 1 base clipped from V and 10 bases from J, the junction kept 7 bases outside the gene matches. CDR3 length: 14 residues. Looked up from germline, CDR1 is SGHVS and CDR2 is FQNEAQ. CDR3 region: CASSLVAGGSSQYF. The CDR3, as DNA: TGTGCCAGCAGCTTAGTTGCGGGAGGCTCATCGCAGTATTTT.

For this clone: At one end the junction does not follow the germline gene, possibly because of a read error. The gene calls are TRBV28 and TRBJ1-5; D remains ambiguous. CDR1 and CDR2 from the germline V gene are MDHEN and SYDVKM. This CDR3 contains 13 residues. CDR3 in amino acids: CASRFVANQPQHF. As DNA, the CDR3 is TGTGCCAGCAGGTTCGTGGCAAATCAACCCCAGCATTTT.

J is TRBJ2-3 and V is TRBV5-4; tentative D call: TRBD2 (5 bases). The CDR3 totals 14 residues. The germline V gene encodes CDR1 SGHNT and CDR2 YYREEE (reference sequence). Deletions cut 0 bases from V and 3 bases from J, with 8 bases between. CDR3 residues: CASSLAGGTDTQYF. In nucleotides, the CDR3 is TGTGCCAGCAGCTTGGCCGGCGGGACAGATACGCAGTATTTT.

Only one count was recorded for this clone. The genes are TRBV12-3 or TRBV12-4 and TRBJ1-5; perhaps TRBD1 as D (6 bases). The V gene lost 5 bases and the J gene lost 6 bases, with 8 bases spanning the gap. This CDR3 has 12 amino acids. This chain's CDR3 is CASSGTTQPQHF. Written as DNA, the CDR3 is TGTGCCAGCAGTGGGACAACTCAGCCCCAGCATTTT.

V and J are TRBV28 and TRBJ2-1; no clear D. Germline lookup yields CDR1 MDHEN and CDR2 SYDVKM. The V end was cut by 1 base, the J end by 8 bases, with 15 bases between. There are 15 residues in the CDR3. Here the CDR3 DNA reads TGTGCCAGCAGTTTATCCCGCCCAGGCAGGTATGAGCAGTTCTTC. Residues: CASSLSRPGRYEQFF. Full variable domain (rest looked up from reference TRBV28 and TRBJ2-1): DVKVTQSSRYLVKRTGEKVFLECVQDMDHENMFWYRQDPGLGLRLIYFSYDVKMKEKGDIPEGYSVSREKKERFSLILESASTNQTSMYLCASSLSRPGRYEQFFGPGTRLTVL.

V and J are TRBV9 and TRBJ2-6; TRBD2 matches 11 bases. V lost 2 bases to trimming and J lost 2 bases; unmatched junction nucleotides: 12. The germline gives CDR1 SGDLS, CDR2 YYNGEE. The CDR3 is 20 residues long. CDR3 in amino acids: CASSVHSVAGGIAGANVLTF. The CDR3 DNA reads TGTGCCAGCAGCGTGCACTCAGTAGCGGGAGGGATCGCTGGGGCCAACGTCCTGACTTTC.

This clone was found once. The chain links TRBV11-2 to TRBJ1-1, with D unresolved. Between the trimmed V and J ends, which lost 4 bases and 5 bases, there was a span of 8 bases. CDR1 SGHAT and CDR2 FQNNGV come from the germline V gene. This CDR3 has 12 amino acids. The CDR3 nucleotides read TGTGCCAGCAGCTCCGGGTTTACTGAAGCTTTCTTT. Its translation: CASSSGFTEAFF.

The chain links TRBV5-5 to TRBJ1-4; perhaps TRBD1 as D (5 bases). Trimming stripped 4 bases from V and 2 bases from J, with 21 bases between. The CDR3 spans 18 residues. Germline V CDR1 and CDR2: SGHKS, YYEKEE (reference sequence). DNA of the CDR3: TGTGCCAGCAGCCGCATTGGCGGGGGAACGGGCACTAATGAAAAACTGTTTTTT. Translated: CASSRIGGGTGTNEKLFF. Drawing the rest from reference TRBV5-5 and TRBJ1-4, the complete variable domain is DAGVTQSPTHLIKTRGQQVTLRCSPISGHKSVSWYQQVLGQGPQFIFQYYEKEERGRGNFPDRFSARQFPNYSSELNVNALLLGDSALYLCASSRIGGGTGTNEKLFFGSGTQLSVL.

In nucleotides, the CDR3 is TGTGCCAGCAAGAAGACGGACTTAATAAATCAGCCCCAGCATTTT. Encoded protein: CASKKTDLINQPQHF. The chain uses TRBV27 and TRBJ1-5; D unresolved. The germline gives CDR1 MNHEY, CDR2 SMNVEV (reference sequence). The CDR3 has 15 amino acids. The V end was cut by 7 bases, the J end by 4 bases, with 17 bases between.

The chain couples TRBV7-3 to TRBJ2-7; D may be TRBD1 (5 bases). Trimming took off 5 bases at V and 2 bases at J, with 13 bases between the two ends. Germline CDR1 and CDR2: SGHTA and FQGTGA. CDR3 length: 14 amino acids. CDR3: CASSPTGSPYEQYF. CDR3 DNA sequence: TGTGCCAGCAGCCCTACAGGTTCCCCCTACGAGCAGTACTTC.

This sequence joins TRBV5-5 and TRBJ2-2; 10 nucleotides align to TRBD2. V dropped 4 bases and J dropped 6; count of bases not matched to a gene: 12. The CDR3 contains 17 residues. Germline V lookup: CDR1 SGHKS, CDR2 YYEKEE (reference sequence). CDR3 in amino acids: CASSKPSSGSFAGELFF. In DNA, the CDR3 is TGTGCCAGCAGCAAACCGTCTAGCGGGAGTTTTGCCGGGGAGCTGTTTTTT.

This chain connects TRBV19 to TRBJ2-1, with TRBD2 matching over 8 bases. The CDR3 contains 15 residues. CDR1 is LNHDA, CDR2 SQIVND, per germline (reference sequence). With 5 bases clipped from V and 1 base from J, the junction kept 4 bases outside the gene matches. The CDR3 DNA sequence: TGTGCCAGTAGTTTAGCGGGAATGTCCTACAATGAGCAGTTCTTC. It yields the protein CASSLAGMSYNEQFF.

The genes are TRBV29-1 and TRBJ2-1; 9 nucleotides align to TRBD2. After removal of 7 bases from V and 6 bases from J, the junction contained 13 bases not matched to a gene. This CDR3 has 15 residues. Germline V gives CDR1 SQVTM, CDR2 ANQGSEA. The CDR3 nucleotides are TGCAGCGGTTCCATACAGCTAGCGGGACTCAATGAGCAGTTCTTC. Translating it yields CSGSIQLAGLNEQFF.

V gene TRBV7-2 combines with J gene TRBJ2-1; 9 bases are shared with TRBD1. This CDR3 spans 15 amino acids. Germline CDR1 reads SGHTA; CDR2 reads FQGNSA. J was trimmed by 4 bases and V by 4 bases; bases with no gene match: 5. The CDR3 spells CASSSGQGFYNEQFF. DNA of the CDR3: TGTGCCAGCAGCTCCGGACAGGGGTTTTACAATGAGCAGTTCTTC.

The CDR3 protein is CAWSDKPYNSPLHF. The CDR3 nucleotides are TGTGCCTGGTCCGACAAGCCCTATAATTCACCCCTCCACTTT. V and J are TRBV30 and TRBJ1-6, with D unclear. V dropped 5 bases and J dropped 2 bases, with 10 bases sitting between them. The CDR3 covers 14 residues. Germline CDR1 is GTSNPN and CDR2 is SVGIG (reference sequence).

The chain links TRBV6-1 to TRBJ2-3; 9 nucleotides line up with TRBD1. This CDR3 has 16 residues. Per the germline V gene, CDR1 is MNHNS and CDR2 is SASEGT. V lost 4 bases and J lost 6; bases outside the gene matches: 11. CDR3 residues: CASSATFDRGMDTQYF. CDR3 DNA: TGTGCCAGCAGTGCCACCTTCGACAGGGGGATGGATACGCAGTATTTT.

Concerning this clone: A junction boundary mismatches the germline segment, possibly from a read error. This specimen includes other DNA sequences encoding the same CDR3. This chain uses TRBV7-2 with TRBJ2-7, with a possible D match to TRBD2 (6 bases). The CDR3 consists of 16 residues. Germline CDR1 reads SGHTA; CDR2 reads FQGNSA. Here the CDR3 reads CASSSIPRLVGNEQYF. The CDR3 DNA reads as TGTGCCAGCAGCTCAATCCCCCGACTAGTAGGTAACGAACAGTACTTC.

CDR3 sequence reads: CASSESGNYGYTF. CDR3 sequence (DNA): TGTGCCAGCAGTGAATCTGGCAACTATGGCTACACCTTC. The chain uses TRBV6-1 and TRBJ1-2; no firm D call. CDR3 size: 13 residues. Germline CDR1 and CDR2: MNHNS and SASEGT. Trimming removed 2 bases from V and 2 bases from J, with 6 bases in between.

The CDR3 DNA sequence: TGCGCCAGCAGTGATACGTGGCGGGGTTACAATGAGCAGTTCTTC. The encoded protein is CASSDTWRGYNEQFF. The J gene is TRBJ2-1, the V gene TRBV10-1; weak D call: TRBD2 (6 bases). Germline V gene sequence: CDR1 WNHNN, CDR2 SYGVQD (reference sequence). The CDR3 consists of 15 residues. The V and J ends lost 3 bases and 4 bases respectively, with 13 bases between them.

The chain employs TRBV10-2 and TRBJ2-7; 10 bases align to TRBD1. This CDR3 is built from 14 residues. V shed 6 bases and J 7 bases; nucleotides not matched to a gene: 9. The germline CDR1 and CDR2 sequences are WSHSY and SAAADI. Here the CDR3 DNA reads TGCGCCAGCAGCTCCGGGACAGGGGTGAGTGAGCAGTACTTC. This translates into CASSSGTGVSEQYF.

The V gene is TRBV7-8, the J gene TRBJ2-7; 7 nucleotides agree with TRBD1. V was pared by 2 bases and J by 1 base, with 8 bases of the junction left unmatched. The CDR3 consists of 16 residues. Germline V lookup: CDR1 SGHVS, CDR2 FQNEAQ. The CDR3 DNA reads as TGTGCCAGCAGCTTACTCCCAGGGGGTAATTCCTACGAGCAGTACTTC. It specifies CASSLLPGGNSYEQYF.

The gene calls are TRBV28 and TRBJ2-7; 7 nucleotides line up with TRBD2. CDR3 length: 13 amino acids. The germline gives CDR1 MDHEN, CDR2 SYDVKM. The V gene end was trimmed by 7 bases and the J gene end by 4 bases; junction bases not matched to a gene: 7. For the CDR3, the DNA is TGTGCCAGCATCCGCCCGGGGGGATACGAGCAGTACTTC. As protein: CASIRPGGYEQYF.

CDR3 sequence (DNA): TGTGCCAGCAGCCCTTCCCTAACAGGACAGCCCCAGCATTTT. Protein product: CASSPSLTGQPQHF. The chain couples TRBV28 to TRBJ1-5, with a weak D call TRBD1 (5 bases). The germline gives CDR1 MDHEN, CDR2 SYDVKM. This CDR3 has 14 residues. V lost 6 bases and J lost 7, with 16 bases in between.